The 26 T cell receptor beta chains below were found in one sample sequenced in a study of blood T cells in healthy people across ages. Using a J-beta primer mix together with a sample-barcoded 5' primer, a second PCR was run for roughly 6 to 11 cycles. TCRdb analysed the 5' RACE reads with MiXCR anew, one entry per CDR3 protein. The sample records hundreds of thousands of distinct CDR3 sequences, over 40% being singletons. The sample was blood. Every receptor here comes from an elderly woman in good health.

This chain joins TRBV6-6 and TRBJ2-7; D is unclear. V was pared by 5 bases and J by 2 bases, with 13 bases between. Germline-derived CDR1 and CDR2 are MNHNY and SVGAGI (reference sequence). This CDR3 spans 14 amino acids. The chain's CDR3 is CASSPSYAAYEQYF. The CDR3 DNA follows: TGTGCCAGCAGTCCCTCCTACGCAGCCTACGAGCAGTACTTC.

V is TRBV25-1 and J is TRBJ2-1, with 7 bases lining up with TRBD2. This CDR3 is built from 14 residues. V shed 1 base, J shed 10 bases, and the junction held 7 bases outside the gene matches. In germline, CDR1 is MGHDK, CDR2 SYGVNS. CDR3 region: CASSEWSSGEEQFF. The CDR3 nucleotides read TGTGCCAGCAGTGAATGGTCCAGCGGGGAAGAGCAGTTCTTC.

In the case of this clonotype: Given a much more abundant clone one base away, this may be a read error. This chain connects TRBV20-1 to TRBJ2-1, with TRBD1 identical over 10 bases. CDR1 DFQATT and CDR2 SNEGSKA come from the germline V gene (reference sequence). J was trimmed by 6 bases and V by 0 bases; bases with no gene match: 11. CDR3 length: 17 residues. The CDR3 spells CSAREHPGRTGGNEQFF. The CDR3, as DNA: TGCAGTGCTAGAGAACACCCCGGGAGGACAGGGGGCAATGAGCAGTTCTTC.

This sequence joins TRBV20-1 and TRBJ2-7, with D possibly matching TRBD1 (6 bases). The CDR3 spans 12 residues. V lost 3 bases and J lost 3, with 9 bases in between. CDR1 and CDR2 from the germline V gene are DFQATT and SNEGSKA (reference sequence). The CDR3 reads CSASGQRYEQYF. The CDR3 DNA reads TGCAGTGCTAGCGGACAGCGCTACGAGCAGTACTTC.

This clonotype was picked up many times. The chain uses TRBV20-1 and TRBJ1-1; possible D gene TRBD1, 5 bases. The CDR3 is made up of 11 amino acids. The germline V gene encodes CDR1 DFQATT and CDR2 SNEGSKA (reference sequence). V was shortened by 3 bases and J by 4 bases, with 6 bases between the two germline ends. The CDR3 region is CSARGGTEAFF. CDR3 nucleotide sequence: TGCAGTGCTAGGGGGGGCACTGAAGCTTTCTTT.

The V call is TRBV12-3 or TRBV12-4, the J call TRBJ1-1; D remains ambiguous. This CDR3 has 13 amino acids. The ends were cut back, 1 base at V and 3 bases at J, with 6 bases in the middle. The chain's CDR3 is CASSLGTHTEAFF. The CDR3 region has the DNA TGTGCCAGCAGTTTAGGCACCCACACTGAAGCTTTCTTT.

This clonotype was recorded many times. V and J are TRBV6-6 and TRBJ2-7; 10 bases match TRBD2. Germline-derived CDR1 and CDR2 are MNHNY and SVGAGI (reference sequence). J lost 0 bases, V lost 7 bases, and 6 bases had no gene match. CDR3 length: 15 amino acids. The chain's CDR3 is CASKQLAGSSYEQYF. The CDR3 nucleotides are TGTGCCAGCAAACAACTAGCGGGGAGCTCCTACGAGCAGTACTTC.

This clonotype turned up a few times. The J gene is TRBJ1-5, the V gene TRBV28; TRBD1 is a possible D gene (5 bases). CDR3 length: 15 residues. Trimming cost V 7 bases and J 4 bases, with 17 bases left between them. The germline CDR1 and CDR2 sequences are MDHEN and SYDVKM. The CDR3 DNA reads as TGTGCCAGCACCGACGCGGGACTCTGGAATCAGCCCCAGCATTTT. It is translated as CASTDAGLWNQPQHF.

The CDR3 nucleotides are TGTGCCAGCAGCTTCGGGAGTCAGGACTATGGCTACACCTTC. Encoded protein: CASSFGSQDYGYTF. V is TRBV5-6 and J is TRBJ1-2; D remains unclear. Germline-derived CDR1 and CDR2 are SGHDT and YYEEEE. V gave up 2 bases and J gave up 3 bases, with 11 bases separating them. The CDR3 sequence is 14 residues long.

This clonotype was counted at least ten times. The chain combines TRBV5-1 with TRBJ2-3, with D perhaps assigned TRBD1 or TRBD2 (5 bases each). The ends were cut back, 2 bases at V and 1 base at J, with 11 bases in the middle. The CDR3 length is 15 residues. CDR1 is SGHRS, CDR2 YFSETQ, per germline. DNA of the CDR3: TGCGCCAGCAGCTTCGGGACGGCCCGCACAGATACGCAGTATTTT. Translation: CASSFGTARTDTQYF.

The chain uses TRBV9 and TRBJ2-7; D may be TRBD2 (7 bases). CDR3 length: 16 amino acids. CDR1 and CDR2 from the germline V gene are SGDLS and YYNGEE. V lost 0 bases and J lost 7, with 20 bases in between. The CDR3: CASSVALRGGINEQYF. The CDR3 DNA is TGTGCCAGCAGCGTAGCATTGAGGGGGGGAATCAATGAGCAGTACTTC. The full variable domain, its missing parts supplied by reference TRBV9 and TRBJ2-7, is DSGVTQTPKHLITATGQRVTLRCSPRSGDLSVYWYQQSLDQGLQFLIQYYNGEERAKGNILERFSAQQFPDLHSELNLSSLELGDSALYFCASSVALRGGINEQYFGPGTRLTVT.

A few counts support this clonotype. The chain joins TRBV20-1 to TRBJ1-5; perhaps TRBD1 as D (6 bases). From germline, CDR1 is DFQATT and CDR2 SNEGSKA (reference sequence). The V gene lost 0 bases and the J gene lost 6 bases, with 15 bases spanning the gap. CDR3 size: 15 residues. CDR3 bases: TGCAGTGCTAGAGATGGGGGGGCGCAGAGTCAGCCCCAGCATTTT. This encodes CSARDGGAQSQPQHF.

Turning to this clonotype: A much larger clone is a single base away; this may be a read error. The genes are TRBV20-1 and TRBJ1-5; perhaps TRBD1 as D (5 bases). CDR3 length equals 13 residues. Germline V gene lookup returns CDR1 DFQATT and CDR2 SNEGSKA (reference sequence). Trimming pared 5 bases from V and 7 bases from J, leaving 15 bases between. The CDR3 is CSAGDGVRQPQHF. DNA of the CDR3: TGCAGTGCTGGGGACGGAGTGAGGCAGCCCCAGCATTTT.

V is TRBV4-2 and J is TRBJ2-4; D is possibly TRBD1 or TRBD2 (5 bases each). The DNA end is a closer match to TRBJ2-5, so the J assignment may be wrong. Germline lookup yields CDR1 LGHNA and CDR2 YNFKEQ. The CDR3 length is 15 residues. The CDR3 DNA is TGTGCCAGCAGCCAAGATGGGGACCCCCGGGAGACCCAGTACTTC. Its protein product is CASSQDGDPRETQYF.

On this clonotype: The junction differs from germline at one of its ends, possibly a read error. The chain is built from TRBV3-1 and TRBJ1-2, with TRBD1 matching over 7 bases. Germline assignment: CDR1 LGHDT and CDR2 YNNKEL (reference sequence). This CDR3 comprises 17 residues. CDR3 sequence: CASSQGKSTGRHNGYTF. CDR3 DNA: TGTGCCAGCAGTCAAGGGAAGTCGACAGGGCGTCACAATGGCTACACCTTC.

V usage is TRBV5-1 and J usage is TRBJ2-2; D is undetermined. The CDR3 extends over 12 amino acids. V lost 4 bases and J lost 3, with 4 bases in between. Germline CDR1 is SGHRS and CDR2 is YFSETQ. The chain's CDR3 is CASSKDTGELFF. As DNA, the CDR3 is TGCGCCAGCAGCAAAGACACCGGGGAGCTGTTTTTT.

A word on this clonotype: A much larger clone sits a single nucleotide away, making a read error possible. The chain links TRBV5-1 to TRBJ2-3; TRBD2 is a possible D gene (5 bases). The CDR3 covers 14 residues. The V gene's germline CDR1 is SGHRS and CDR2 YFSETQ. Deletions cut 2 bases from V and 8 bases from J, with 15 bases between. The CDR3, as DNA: TGCGCCAGCAGCTTCTTGTCCGGGGATGGTACGCAGTATTTT. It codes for CASSFLSGDGTQYF.

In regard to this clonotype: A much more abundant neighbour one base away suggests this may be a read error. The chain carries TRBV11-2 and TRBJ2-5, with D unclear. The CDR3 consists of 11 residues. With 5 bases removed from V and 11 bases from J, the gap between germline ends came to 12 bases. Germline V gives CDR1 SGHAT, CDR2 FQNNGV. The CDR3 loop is CASSDQLEQYF. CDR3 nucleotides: TGTGCCAGCAGCGACCAGCTTGAGCAGTACTTC.

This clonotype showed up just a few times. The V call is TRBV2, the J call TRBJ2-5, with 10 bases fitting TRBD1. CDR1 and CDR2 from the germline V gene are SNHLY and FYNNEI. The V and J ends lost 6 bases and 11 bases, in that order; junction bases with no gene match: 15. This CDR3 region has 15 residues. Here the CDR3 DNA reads TGTGCCAGCAGGGGGACAGGGGAAATGCGCTATGAGCAGTACTTC. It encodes CASRGTGEMRYEQYF.

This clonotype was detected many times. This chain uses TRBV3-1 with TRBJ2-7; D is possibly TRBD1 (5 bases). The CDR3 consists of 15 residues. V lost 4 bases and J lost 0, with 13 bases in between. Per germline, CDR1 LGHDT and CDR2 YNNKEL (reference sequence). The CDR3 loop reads CASSRIKGFSYEQYF. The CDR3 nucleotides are TGTGCCAGCAGCCGAATTAAGGGGTTCTCCTACGAGCAGTACTTC.

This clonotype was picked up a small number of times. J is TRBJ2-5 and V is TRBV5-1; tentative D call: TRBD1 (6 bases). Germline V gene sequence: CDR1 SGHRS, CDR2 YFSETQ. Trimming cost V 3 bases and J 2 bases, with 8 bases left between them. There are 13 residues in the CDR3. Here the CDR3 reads CASSWDIQETQYF. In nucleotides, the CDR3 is TGCGCCAGCAGCTGGGACATTCAAGAGACCCAGTACTTC.

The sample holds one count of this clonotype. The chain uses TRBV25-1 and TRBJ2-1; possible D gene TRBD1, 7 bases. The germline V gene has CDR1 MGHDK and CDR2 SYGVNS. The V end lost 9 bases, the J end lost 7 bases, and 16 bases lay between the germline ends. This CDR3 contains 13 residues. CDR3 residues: CARPGGRWNEQFF. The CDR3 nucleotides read TGTGCCAGGCCAGGGGGGAGGTGGAATGAGCAGTTCTTC.

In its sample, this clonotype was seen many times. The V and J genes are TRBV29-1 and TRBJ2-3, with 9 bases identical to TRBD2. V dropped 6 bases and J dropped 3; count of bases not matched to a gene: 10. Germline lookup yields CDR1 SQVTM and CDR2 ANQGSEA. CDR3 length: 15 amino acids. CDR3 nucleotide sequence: TGCAGCGTCCGCGGGGCGGGGGGGATTACAGATACGCAGTATTTT. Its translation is CSVRGAGGITDTQYF.

CDR3 loop: CASSRGALNNEQFF. The CDR3 nucleotides are TGTGCCAGCAGTAGGGGGGCGCTGAACAATGAGCAGTTCTTC. The rearrangement links TRBV27 to TRBJ2-1, with D perhaps matching TRBD1 or TRBD2 (6 bases each). Trimming left V 5 bases short and J 5 bases short, with 13 bases between. This CDR3 has 14 amino acids. Germline CDR1 is MNHEY and CDR2 is SMNVEV (reference sequence).

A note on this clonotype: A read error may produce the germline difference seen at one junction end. The CDR3 region is CASSEAHSGEQFF. For the CDR3, the DNA is TGTGCCAGCAGTGAAGCACACAGTGGTGAGCAGTTCTTC. V gene TRBV10-3 combines with J gene TRBJ2-1; D uncertain. CDR1 and CDR2 (germline): ENHRY, SYGVKD. The CDR3 sequence is 13 residues long.

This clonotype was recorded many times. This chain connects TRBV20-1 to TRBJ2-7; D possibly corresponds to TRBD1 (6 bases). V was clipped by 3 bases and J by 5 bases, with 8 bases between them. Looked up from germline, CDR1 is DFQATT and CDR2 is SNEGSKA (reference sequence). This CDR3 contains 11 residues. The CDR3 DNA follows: TGCAGTGCTAGCCAGGGGAACGAGCAGTACTTC. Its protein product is CSASQGNEQYF.